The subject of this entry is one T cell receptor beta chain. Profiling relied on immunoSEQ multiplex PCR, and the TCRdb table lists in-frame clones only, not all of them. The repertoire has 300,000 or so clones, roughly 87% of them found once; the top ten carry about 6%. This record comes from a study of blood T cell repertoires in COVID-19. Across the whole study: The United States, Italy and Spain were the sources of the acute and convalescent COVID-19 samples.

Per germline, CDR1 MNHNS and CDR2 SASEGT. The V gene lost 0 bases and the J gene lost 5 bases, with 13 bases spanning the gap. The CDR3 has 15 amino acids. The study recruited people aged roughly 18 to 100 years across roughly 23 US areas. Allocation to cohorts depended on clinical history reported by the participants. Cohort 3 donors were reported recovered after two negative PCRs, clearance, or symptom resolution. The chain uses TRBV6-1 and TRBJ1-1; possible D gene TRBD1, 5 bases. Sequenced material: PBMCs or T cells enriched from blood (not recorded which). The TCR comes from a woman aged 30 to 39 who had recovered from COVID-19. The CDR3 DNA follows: TGTGCCAGCAGTGAAGCGGGGCGGGGGGAGACTGAAGCTTTCTTT. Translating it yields CASSEAGRGETEAFF.